This TCR beta chain stems from a study of OX40 agonist ivuxolimab in advanced cancers. Some background on the complete study: Ivuxolimab was an agonistic, fully human IgG2 monoclonal antibody directed against OX40 (CD134), a costimulatory receptor. Intravenous ivuxolimab was administered to patients every 2 weeks at six dose levels: 0.01, 0.1, 0.3, 1.5, 3 and 10 mg/kg. Among the 50 to 55 dose-escalation patients, approximately 20 had hepatocellular carcinoma, some 15 melanoma, 9 renal cell carcinoma and 9 head and neck cancer. A male proportion of around 80% and a mean age of approximately 62 years, ranging from 23 to 79, were recorded for the dose-escalation cohort. Prior anti-PD-1, anti-PD-L1 or anti-CTLA-4 therapy was permitted, and 30% to 50% of dose-escalation patients had received checkpoint inhibitors. Partial responses occurred in three dose-escalation patients: two with cutaneous melanoma and one with hepatocellular carcinoma. Peripheral TCRbeta sequencing was intended to test whether TCR sequence diversity was altered and clonal T-cell expansion was caused by ivuxolimab. The paper covers the monotherapy dose-escalation part of the phase I ivuxolimab trial, which included N of about 56 patients.

Genomic DNA was extracted from sorted cells for sequencing of the TCRbeta CDR3 region. The immunoSEQ Assay was used to sequence the TCRbeta CDR3 regions. This is the immuneACCESS table as TCRdb keeps it, with only in-frame sequences that have V and J called. A part of the clones is gone; compared with another copy, unresolved V genes explain less than half, and the rest is unexplained. The sample has approximately 68,000 clones on record, approximately 80% of them singletons. 5.5% to 8.5% of the sample is held by the ten biggest clonotypes. Results and caveats for the whole study, not just this receptor: The antigen specificity of the peripheral T cells that underwent clonal expansion was not determined. In the 0.1-3.0 mg/kg groups, partial responders had among the lowest normalized peripheral clonal expansion, particularly in CD8+ T cells. Clonal expansion of both CD4+ and CD8+ blood T cells was observed from baseline to week 6 at doses 0.1 to 3.0 mg/kg. Low levels of normalized T-cell clonal expansion were also seen in some patients who did not respond. On average, CD8+ T cells showed more expanded clones than CD4+ T cells after ivuxolimab.

Remarks on this clone: It lacks a known antigen. The input lacks base qualities; no much larger clone sits a single base away.

Patients with autoimmune disease history or receiving systemic immunosuppression were excluded from the trial. Peripheral blood for TCR sequencing was collected from all dose cohorts at baseline, on cycle 4 day 1, and on cycle 7 day 1. Samples were obtained from an open-label, multicenter, first-in-human phase I dose-escalation trial of ivuxolimab. Adults with locally advanced or metastatic melanoma, renal cell carcinoma, hepatocellular carcinoma or head and neck squamous cell carcinoma were enrolled in the trial. Before TCR sequencing, CD4+ T cells and CD8+ T cells from peripheral blood were sorted into separate populations. The material sequenced was CD4+ or CD8+ T cells sorted from blood, taken in a trial of the OX40 agonist ivuxolimab. The source of this sequence is an adult with an advanced solid tumor such as melanoma, head and neck, liver or kidney cancer.

In nucleotide form, the sequence is TGTGCCAGCAGCTTCGACAGTAACACTGAAGCTTTCTTT. Translated, this gives CASSFDSNTEAFF. The sequence joins TRBV28 to TRBJ1-1; TRBD1 is possibly the D segment (5 matching bases). The V and J ends are trimmed by 6 bases and 2 bases, leaving 10 bases between them. Based on the germline V gene, the CDR1 and CDR2 sequences are MDHEN and SYDVKM. Taken from cysteine to phenylalanine, the CDR3 has 13 residues. Only CDR3 DNA is held: 39 bases, read in frame from base 1.